These 9 T cell receptor beta chains came from one sample sequenced in a study of T cells in Graves' hyperthyroidism and ophthalmopathy. There were TCR beta CDR3 regions amplified from RNA transcripts. In the first-round RT-PCR of the TCR CDR3, the HTBI primer set was used. TCRdb processed the multiplex PCR reads anew with MiXCR; each CDR3 protein has one entry. The profile covers about 570,000 distinct CDR3 sequences, with approximately 15% appearing a single time and more than 11% taken by the ten largest. The sample taken for sequencing was blood. The receptors were sampled from a woman between 40 and 50 years old with Graves' hyperthyroidism.

This clonotype has ten or more counts. The chain is built from TRBV7-3 and TRBJ2-3; TRBD2 agrees at 8 bases. The CDR3 runs 14 residues. V shed 5 bases, J shed 6 bases, and the junction held 7 bases outside the gene matches. CDR1 and CDR2 (germline): SGHTA, FQGTGA. CDR3 amino acids: CASSPAGASDTQYF. In nucleotides, the CDR3 is TGTGCCAGCAGCCCAGCGGGAGCCTCGGATACGCAGTATTTT.

This clonotype has just one count. Given a much more abundant clone one base away, this may be a read error. This chain connects TRBV12-3 or TRBV12-4 to TRBJ1-1; D is unclear. This CDR3 region has 13 residues. V gave up 3 bases and J gave up 3 bases, with 8 bases separating them. Written as DNA, the CDR3 is TGTGCCAGCAGTTTCGACTGTTACACTGAAGCTTTCTTT. Its translation: CASSFDCYTEAFF.

The rearrangement uses TRBV18 and TRBJ2-3; 8 nucleotides line up with TRBD1. J lost 5 bases, V lost 5 bases, and 12 bases had no gene match. This CDR3 is built from 16 residues. Germline CDR1 and CDR2: KGHSH and LQKENI. CDR3 sequence reads: CASSEGQGAGEDTQYF. CDR3 DNA sequence: TGTGCCAGCTCAGAAGGGCAGGGGGCAGGAGAAGATACGCAGTATTTT.

The CDR3 is CASSYELAGAGEQFF. In nucleotides, the CDR3 is TGTGCCAGCAGCTACGAACTAGCGGGAGCAGGGGAGCAGTTCTTC. V is TRBV6-1 and J is TRBJ2-1; 11 nucleotides align to TRBD2. The CDR3 has 15 amino acids. Germline CDR1 is MNHNS and CDR2 is SASEGT. V gave up 6 bases and J gave up 10 bases; unmatched junction bases: 11.

The CDR3 here is CASSLDRTGETEQETQYF. CDR3 DNA: TGTGCCAGCAGCTTAGATCGGACAGGGGAAACAGAACAAGAGACCCAGTACTTC. This chain links TRBV7-6 with TRBJ2-5; TRBD1 agrees at 9 bases. Germline trimming cut 1 base from V and 2 bases from J; bases unmatched to any gene: 11. Germline-derived CDR1 and CDR2 are SGHVS and FNYEAQ. This CDR3 has 18 amino acids.

The chain is built from TRBV7-9 and TRBJ1-5; TRBD1 agrees at 8 bases. The junction had 9 bases not matched to a gene; V was cut back by 11 bases and J by 3 bases. CDR3 length: 14 amino acids. The germline gives CDR1 SEHNR, CDR2 FQNEAQ (reference sequence). CDR3 loop: CAPSQGAINQPQHF. CDR3 coding DNA: TGTGCCCCATCTCAGGGGGCAATCAATCAGCCCCAGCATTTT.

This clonotype was detected a few times. The junction departs from germline at one end; a sequencing error may be responsible. The chain has TRBV5-1 and TRBJ2-1; 12 bases match TRBD2. Germline V gives CDR1 SGHRS, CDR2 YFSETQ. This CDR3 spans 19 amino acids. In DNA, the CDR3 is TGTGCCAGCAGCTTGTTGGCTAGCGGGAGGGCCGTTAGATACAATGAGCAGTTCTTC. This encodes CASSLLASGRAVRYNEQFF.

This clonotype was observed a few times. This chain joins TRBV19 and TRBJ2-1; D call uncertain. The CDR3 length is 16 residues. V lost 3 bases and J 0 bases, leaving 12 bases between the germline ends. Germline values: CDR1 LNHDA, CDR2 SQIVND (reference sequence). This CDR3 is CASSMDLVSSYNEQFF. In DNA form, the CDR3 reads TGTGCCAGTAGTATGGATCTCGTGAGCTCCTACAATGAGCAGTTCTTC.

The rearrangement joins TRBV20-1 to TRBJ1-3; TRBD1 matches at 11 bases. The germline gives CDR1 DFQATT, CDR2 SNEGSKA (reference sequence). The CDR3 has 14 residues. V was pared by 0 bases and J by 8 bases, with 3 bases of the junction left unmatched. The CDR3 sequence is CSARDRDRGDTIYF. In DNA, the CDR3 is TGCAGTGCTAGAGATCGGGACAGGGGGGACACCATATATTTT.